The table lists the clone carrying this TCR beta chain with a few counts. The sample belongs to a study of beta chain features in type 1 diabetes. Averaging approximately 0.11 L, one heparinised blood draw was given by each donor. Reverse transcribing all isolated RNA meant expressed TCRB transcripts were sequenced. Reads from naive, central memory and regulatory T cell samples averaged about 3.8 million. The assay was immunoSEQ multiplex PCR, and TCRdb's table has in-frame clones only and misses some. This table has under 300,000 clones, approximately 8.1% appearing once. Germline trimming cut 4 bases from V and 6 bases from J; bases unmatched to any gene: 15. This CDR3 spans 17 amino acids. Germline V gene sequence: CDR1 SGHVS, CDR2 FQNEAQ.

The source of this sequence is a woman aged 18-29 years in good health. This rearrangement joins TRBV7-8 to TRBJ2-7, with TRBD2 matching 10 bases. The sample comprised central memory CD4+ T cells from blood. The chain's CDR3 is CASSSLTSGGAWGEQYV. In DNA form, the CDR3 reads TGTGCCAGCAGCTCCCTCACCAGCGGGGGGGCCTGGGGCGAGCAGTACGTC.